The present T cell receptor (beta chain) was sequenced within a study of blood T cell repertoires in COVID-19. Study information: PBMCs, B-cell-depleted T cells, or T cells were the source of the cDNA or gDNA that made up the material.

Repertoires were generated with immunoSEQ multiplex PCR, while TCRdb's copy carries only in-frame clones and drops some. The profile shows 300,000 to 350,000 clones, about nine tenths of them singletons. The CDR3 covers 14 residues. V dropped 1 base and J dropped 4; count of bases not matched to a gene: 2. From germline, CDR1 is SGHNT and CDR2 YYREEE (reference sequence). Seattle patients were enrolled during active infection and followed longitudinally. The chain links TRBV5-4 to TRBJ2-3; 8 nucleotides line up with TRBD2. The sample taken for sequencing was peripheral blood. The source of this sequence is a woman under 40 with COVID-19, enrolled during active disease. This chain's CDR3 is CASSLSGGPDTQYF. The CDR3 nucleotides read TGTGCCAGCAGCTTGTCGGGAGGGCCAGATACGCAGTATTTT.